The entry that follows covers one TCR beta chain sequence. Germline V gene data show CDR1 as MNHEY and CDR2 as SVGAGI. The trim removed 2 bases at V and 4 bases at J, leaving 5 bases unmatched. CDR3 length: 15 amino acids. The method was immunoSEQ multiplex PCR; TCRdb's version includes in-frame clones alone and lacks a portion of them. The data show 55,000 to 80,000 clones, about 80% seen once. The data derive from a study of radiotherapy plus CTLA-4 blockade in lung cancer. Sequenced here: peripheral blood, sampled from a patient treated with radiotherapy plus ipilimumab. This TCR came from a human donor with non-small cell lung cancer who had a complete response to radiotherapy plus ipilimumab. The rearrangement joins TRBV6-5 to TRBJ1-5; 7 positions agree with TRBD1. Here the CDR3 reads CASSYGPGGNQPQHF. The CDR3 DNA is TGTGCCAGCAGTTACGGGCCAGGGGGGAATCAGCCCCAGCATTTT.